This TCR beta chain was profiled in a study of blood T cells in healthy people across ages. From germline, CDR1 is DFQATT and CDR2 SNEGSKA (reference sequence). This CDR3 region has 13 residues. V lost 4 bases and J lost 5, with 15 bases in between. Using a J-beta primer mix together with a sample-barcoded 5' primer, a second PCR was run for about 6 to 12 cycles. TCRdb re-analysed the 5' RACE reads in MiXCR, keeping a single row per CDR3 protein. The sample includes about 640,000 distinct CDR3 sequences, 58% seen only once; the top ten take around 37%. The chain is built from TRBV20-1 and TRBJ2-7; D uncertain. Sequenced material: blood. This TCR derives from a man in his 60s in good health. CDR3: CSATGDGLDEQYF. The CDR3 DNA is TGCAGTGCTACCGGAGATGGGTTGGACGAGCAGTACTTC.